The clone carrying this T cell receptor beta chain has ten or more counts. Its matching antigen is unknown. This record comes from a study of CD8 T cells in ankylosing spondylitis. The CDR3 has 14 residues. Trimming took off 0 bases at V and 7 bases at J, with 9 bases between the two ends. Germline V gene lookup returns CDR1 SGHVS and CDR2 FQNEAQ. Each CDR3 protein gets one entry after TCRdb re-called the 5' RACE reads with MiXCR. The sample has about 240,000 distinct CDR3 sequences; roughly 10% are singletons. Broader study findings: Blood of patients with ankylosing spondylitis appeared to be characterized by a TCR beta motif of several highly homologous variants.

Sequenced material: blood, either unsorted or a sorted T cell fraction (not recorded which). The TCR originated in a male donor with ankylosing spondylitis or in good health (not recorded which). The rearrangement links TRBV7-8 to TRBJ2-2; possible D gene TRBD1, 5 bases. The CDR3 coding sequence is TGTGCCAGCAGCTTAGCCAGGGTTGGCGGGGAGCTGTTTTTT. Translating it yields CASSLARVGGELFF.